Listed below are T cell receptor beta chains from one sample, sequenced in a study of blood T cells in healthy people across ages. TCRdb re-called the 5' RACE reads with MiXCR, one entry per CDR3 protein. The repertoire holds about 1,500,000 distinct CDR3 sequences, with around 39% as singletons. Sequencing was done on a sample of blood. Receptor source: a woman under 30 in good health. CDR3s include the opening cysteine and the closing phenylalanine or tryptophan. Each record gives: clone size, V gene, D gene, J gene, CDR3 DNA, CDR3 protein. A D gene is named only where the DNA matches it firmly. Size values are once, few and many counts, or a class for expanded clones, and some rows have none.

.	TRBV6-1	.	TRBJ1-6	TGTGCCAGCGTGGGTCTCGGCCTCTATAATTCACCCCTCCACTTT	CASVGLGLYNSPLHF
.	TRBV7-2	TRBD2	TRBJ2-4	TGTGCCAGCATCCCCGCGGGGGGTAAAAACATTCAGTACTTC	CASIPAGGKNIQYF
.	TRBV19	.	TRBJ2-2	TGTGCCAGTAGCGAGACAACGAACACCGGGGAGCTGTTTTTT	CASSETTNTGELFF
few	TRBV15	TRBD2	TRBJ2-1	TGTGCCACCAGCAGAAGGAGCCTAGCGGGTAGCTCCTACAATGAGCAGTTCTTC	CATSRRSLAGSSYNEQFF
.	TRBV20-1	.	TRBJ2-2	TGCAGTGCTACGGACACCGGGGAGCTGTTTTTT	CSATDTGELFF
few	TRBV29-1	TRBD1	TRBJ1-5	TGCAGCGTTCTAGAAGTACAGGGGGCCGGGCCCCAGCATTTT	CSVLEVQGAGPQHF
many	TRBV10-3	TRBD1	TRBJ1-2	TGTGCCATCAGTGAGTCGGCTGACAGGGGAAACTATGGCTACACCTTC	CAISESADRGNYGYTF
.	TRBV28	TRBD1	TRBJ1-6	TGTGCCAGCACATTAGCCTCAGGGGGGTATAATTCACCCCTCCACTTT	CASTLASGGYNSPLHF
many	TRBV20-1	.	TRBJ2-7	TGCAGTGCTAGAAGCGGCGGCTACGAGCAGTACTTC	CSARSGGYEQYF
.	TRBV20-1	.	TRBJ2-7	TGCAGTGCTAGGACGGGTTACACCTACGAGCAGTACTTC	CSARTGYTYEQYF
.	TRBV6-2/TRBV6-3	TRBD2	TRBJ2-3	TGTGCCAGCAGTTCCGCCGGACTAGCGGGGGGGCCCACAGATACGCAGTATTTT	CASSSAGLAGGPTDTQYF
.	TRBV10-3	.	TRBJ1-5	TGTGCCATCCTTGGTGCCCCGGAGGTTGCTCAGCCCCAGCATTTT	CAILGAPEVAQPQHF
few	TRBV9	TRBD2	TRBJ2-5	TGTGCCAGCAGCACCTCCGGGACTAGCGTGGTGGGAGAGACCCAGTACTTC	CASSTSGTSVVGETQYF
few	TRBV28	.	TRBJ2-7	TGTGCCAGCAGCTTCCGGACCGACGAGCAGTACTTC	CASSFRTDEQYF
.	TRBV28	TRBD1	TRBJ1-2	TGTGCTAGCAGTTTTAGCGACAGGGGATATGGCTACACCTTC	CASSFSDRGYGYTF
.	TRBV20-1	TRBD1	TRBJ2-7	TGCAGTGCTCCCACAGGGGGCGGTTACGAGCAGTACTTC	CSAPTGGGYEQYF
few	TRBV6-4	.	TRBJ2-1	TGTGCCAGCAGTCTGGATGCGGGGAACTACAATGAGCAGTTCTTC	CASSLDAGNYNEQFF
.	TRBV7-2	.	TRBJ2-3	TGTGCCAGCAGCTTCCAGGTGGGCTCGGGCACAGATACGCAGTATTTT	CASSFQVGSGTDTQYF
.	TRBV29-1	.	TRBJ1-2	TGCAGCGTTGCATGGGGGAACTATGGCTACACCTTC	CSVAWGNYGYTF
.	TRBV27	.	TRBJ2-1	TGTGCCACGCGAACGGGCCGGTCGGATGAGCAGTTCTTC	CATRTGRSDEQFF